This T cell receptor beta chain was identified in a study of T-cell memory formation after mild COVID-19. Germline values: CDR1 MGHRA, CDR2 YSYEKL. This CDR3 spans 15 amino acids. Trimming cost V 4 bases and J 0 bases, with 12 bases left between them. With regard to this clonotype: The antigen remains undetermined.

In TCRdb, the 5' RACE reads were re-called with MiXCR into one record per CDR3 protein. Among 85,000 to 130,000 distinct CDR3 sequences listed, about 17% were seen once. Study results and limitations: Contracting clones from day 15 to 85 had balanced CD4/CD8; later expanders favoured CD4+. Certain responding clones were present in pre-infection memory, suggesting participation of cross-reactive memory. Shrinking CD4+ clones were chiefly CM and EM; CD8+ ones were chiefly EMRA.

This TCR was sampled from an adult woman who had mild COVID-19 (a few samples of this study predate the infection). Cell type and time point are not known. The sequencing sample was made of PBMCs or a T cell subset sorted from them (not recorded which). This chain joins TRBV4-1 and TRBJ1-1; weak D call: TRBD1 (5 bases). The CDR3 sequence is CASSPGHILNTEAFF. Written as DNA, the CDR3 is TGCGCCAGCAGCCCCGGACACATTTTGAACACTGAAGCTTTCTTT.